This T cell receptor (beta chain) was recovered during a study of blood T cell repertoires in COVID-19. Across the study: In each case, the material was cDNA or gDNA derived from T cells, B-cell-depleted T cells, or PBMCs.

This CDR3 comprises 13 residues. The ends lost 6 bases at V and 2 bases at J; junction bases unmatched: 3. Clones were read by immunoSEQ multiplex PCR, and TCRdb kept only the in-frame ones, dropping some. The sample records about 230,000 clones, under 90% being singletons. The chain carries TRBV12-3 or TRBV12-4 and TRBJ2-5; 7 bases are a match to TRBD2. The sequence was collected from a man over 45 with COVID-19, enrolled during active disease. The source material was peripheral blood. The chain's CDR3 is CASRLGGQETQYF. The CDR3 DNA sequence: TGTGCCAGCAGGCTCGGGGGGCAAGAGACCCAGTACTTC.